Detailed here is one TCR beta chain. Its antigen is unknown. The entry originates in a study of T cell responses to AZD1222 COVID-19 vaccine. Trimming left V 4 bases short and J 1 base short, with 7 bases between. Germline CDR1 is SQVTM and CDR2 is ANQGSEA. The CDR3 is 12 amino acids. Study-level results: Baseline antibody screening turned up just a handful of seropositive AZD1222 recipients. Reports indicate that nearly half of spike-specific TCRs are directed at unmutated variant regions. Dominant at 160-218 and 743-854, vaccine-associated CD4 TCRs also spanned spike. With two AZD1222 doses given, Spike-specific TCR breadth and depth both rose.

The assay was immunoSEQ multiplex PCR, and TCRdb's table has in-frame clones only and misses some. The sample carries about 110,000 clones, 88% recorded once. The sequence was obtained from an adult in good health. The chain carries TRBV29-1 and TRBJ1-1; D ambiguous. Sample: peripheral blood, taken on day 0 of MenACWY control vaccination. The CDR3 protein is CSVVWPNTEAFF. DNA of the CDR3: TGCAGCGTTGTTTGGCCGAACACTGAAGCTTTCTTT.